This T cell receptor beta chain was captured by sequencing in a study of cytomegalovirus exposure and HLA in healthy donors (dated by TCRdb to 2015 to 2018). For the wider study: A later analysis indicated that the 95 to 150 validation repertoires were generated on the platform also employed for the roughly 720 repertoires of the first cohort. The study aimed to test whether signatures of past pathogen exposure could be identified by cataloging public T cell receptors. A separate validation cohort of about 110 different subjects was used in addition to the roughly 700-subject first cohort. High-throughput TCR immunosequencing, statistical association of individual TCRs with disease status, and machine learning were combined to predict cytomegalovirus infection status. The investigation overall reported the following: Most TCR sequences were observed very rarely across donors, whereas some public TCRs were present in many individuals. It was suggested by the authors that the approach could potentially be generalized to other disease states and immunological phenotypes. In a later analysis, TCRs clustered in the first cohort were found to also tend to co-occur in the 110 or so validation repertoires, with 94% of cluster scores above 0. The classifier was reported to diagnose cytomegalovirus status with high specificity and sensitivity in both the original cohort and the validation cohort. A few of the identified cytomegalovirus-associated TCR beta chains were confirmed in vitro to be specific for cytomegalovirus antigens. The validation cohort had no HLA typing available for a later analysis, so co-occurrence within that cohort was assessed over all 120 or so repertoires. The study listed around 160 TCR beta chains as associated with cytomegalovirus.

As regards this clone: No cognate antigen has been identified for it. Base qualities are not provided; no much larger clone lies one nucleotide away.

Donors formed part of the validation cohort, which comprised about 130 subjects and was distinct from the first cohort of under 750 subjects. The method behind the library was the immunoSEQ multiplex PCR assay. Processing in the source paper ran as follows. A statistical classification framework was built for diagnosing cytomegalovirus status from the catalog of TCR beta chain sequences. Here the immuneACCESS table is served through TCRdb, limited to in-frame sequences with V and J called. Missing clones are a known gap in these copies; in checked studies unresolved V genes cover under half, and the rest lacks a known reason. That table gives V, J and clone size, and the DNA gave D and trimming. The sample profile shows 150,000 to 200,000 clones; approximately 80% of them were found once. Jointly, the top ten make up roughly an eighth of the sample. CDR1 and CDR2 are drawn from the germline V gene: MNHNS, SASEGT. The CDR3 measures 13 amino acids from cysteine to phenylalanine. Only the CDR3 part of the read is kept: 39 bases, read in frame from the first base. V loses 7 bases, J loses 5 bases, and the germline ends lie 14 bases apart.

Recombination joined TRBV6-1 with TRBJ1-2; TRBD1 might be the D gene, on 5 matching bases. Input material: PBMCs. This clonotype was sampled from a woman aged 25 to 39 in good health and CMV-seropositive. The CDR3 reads CASTFSGGYGYTF. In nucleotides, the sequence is TGTGCCAGCACCTTTTCGGGGGGGTATGGCTACACCTTC.